This T cell receptor beta chain was retrieved from a study of T cells in Graves' hyperthyroidism and ophthalmopathy. The length of the CDR3 is 13 residues. With V trimmed by 3 bases and J by 10 bases, 7 bases remained unmatched. The germline CDR1 and CDR2 sequences are SGHDT and YYEEEE. This clonotype was seen many times. TCR beta CDR3 regions were amplified from RNA transcripts. First-round RT-PCR of the TCR CDR3 relied on the HTBI primer set. TCRdb redid the calling of the multiplex PCR reads with MiXCR, one entry per CDR3 protein. This sample has 340,000 or so distinct CDR3 sequences, with over 20% found just once.

Sequenced material: blood. This clonotype was sampled from a woman aged 45-65 years with Graves' hyperthyroidism. The genes are TRBV5-6 and TRBJ2-4, with 7 bases identical to TRBD2. The CDR3 loop is CASSSSLAEIQYF. The CDR3 nucleotides read TGTGCCAGCAGCTCGTCCCTAGCGGAAATTCAGTACTTC.